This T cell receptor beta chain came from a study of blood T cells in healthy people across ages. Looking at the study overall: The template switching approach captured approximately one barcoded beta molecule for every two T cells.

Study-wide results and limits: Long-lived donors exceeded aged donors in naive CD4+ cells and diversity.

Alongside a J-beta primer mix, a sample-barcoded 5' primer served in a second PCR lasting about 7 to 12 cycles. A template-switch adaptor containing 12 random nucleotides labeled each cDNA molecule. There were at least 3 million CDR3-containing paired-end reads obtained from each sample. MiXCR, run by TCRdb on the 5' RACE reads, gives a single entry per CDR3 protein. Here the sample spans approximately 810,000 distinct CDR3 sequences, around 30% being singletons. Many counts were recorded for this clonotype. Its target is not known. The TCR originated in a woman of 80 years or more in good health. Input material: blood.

DNA of the CDR3: TGCAGTGCTAGCCCTCAGGGTCCCTATGGCTACACCTTC. As protein: CSASPQGPYGYTF. J is TRBJ1-2 and V is TRBV20-1; D might be TRBD1 (5 bases). Germline CDR1 is DFQATT and CDR2 is SNEGSKA (reference sequence). The length of the CDR3 is 13 residues. V lost 3 bases, J lost 4 bases, and 12 bases lay in between.